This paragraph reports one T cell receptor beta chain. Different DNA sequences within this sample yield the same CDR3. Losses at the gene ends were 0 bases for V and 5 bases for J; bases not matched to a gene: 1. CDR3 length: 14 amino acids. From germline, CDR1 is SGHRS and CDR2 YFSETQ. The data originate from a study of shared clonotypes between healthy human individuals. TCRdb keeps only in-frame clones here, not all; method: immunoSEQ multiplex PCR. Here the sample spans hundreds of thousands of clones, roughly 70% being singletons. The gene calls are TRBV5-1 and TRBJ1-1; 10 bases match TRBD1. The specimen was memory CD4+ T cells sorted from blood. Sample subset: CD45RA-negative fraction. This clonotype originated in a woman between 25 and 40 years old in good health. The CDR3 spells CASSLGTGGTEAFF. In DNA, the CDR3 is TGCGCCAGCAGCTTGGGGACAGGGGGTACTGAAGCTTTCTTT.